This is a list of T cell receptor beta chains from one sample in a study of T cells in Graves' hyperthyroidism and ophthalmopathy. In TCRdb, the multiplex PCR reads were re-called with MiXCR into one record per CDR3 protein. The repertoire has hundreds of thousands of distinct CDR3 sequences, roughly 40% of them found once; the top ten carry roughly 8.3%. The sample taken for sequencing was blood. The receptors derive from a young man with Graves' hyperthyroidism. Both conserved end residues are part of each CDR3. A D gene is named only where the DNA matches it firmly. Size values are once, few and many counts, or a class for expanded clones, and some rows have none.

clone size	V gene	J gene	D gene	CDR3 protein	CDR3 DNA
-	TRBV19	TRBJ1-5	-	CASSKAGTYSNQPQHF	TGTGCCAGTAGTAAGGCGGGAACATATAGCAATCAGCCCCAGCATTTT
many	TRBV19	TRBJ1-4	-	CASTATATNEKLFF	TGTGCCAGTACCGCGACAGCAACTAATGAAAAACTGTTTTTT
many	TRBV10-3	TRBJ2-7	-	CAIMGPQAKQYF	TGTGCCATCATGGGCCCACAGGCCAAGCAGTACTTC
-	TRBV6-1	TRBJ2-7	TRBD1	CASRRGQVQLLYEQYF	TGTGCCAGCAGAAGGGGACAGGTCCAACTACTCTACGAGCAGTACTTC
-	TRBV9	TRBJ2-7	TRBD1	CASSLQGFRDEQYF	TGTGCCAGCAGTCTACAGGGGTTTAGAGACGAGCAGTACTTC
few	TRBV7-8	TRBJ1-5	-	CASSPPPGQRGFNQPQHF	TGTGCCAGCAGCCCCCCCCCCGGACAAAGGGGCTTTAATCAGCCCCAGCATTTT
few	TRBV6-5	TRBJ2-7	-	CASSYARDGGTYEQYF	TGTGCCAGCAGTTACGCCCGGGACGGTGGGACCTACGAGCAGTACTTC
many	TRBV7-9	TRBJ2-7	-	CASSLAPIEQYF	TGTGCCAGCAGCTTAGCTCCGATCGAGCAGTACTTC
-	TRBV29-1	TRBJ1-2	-	CSVEEVTIYGYTF	TGCAGCGTTGAAGAGGTAACGATCTATGGCTACACCTTC
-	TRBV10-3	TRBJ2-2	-	CAISEFEGLRGNTGELFF	TGTGCCATCAGTGAGTTTGAGGGACTCCGGGGGAACACCGGGGAGCTGTTTTTT
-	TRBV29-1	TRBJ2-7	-	CSGKAPSYEQYF	TGCAGCGGGAAGGCCCCCTCCTACGAGCAGTACTTC
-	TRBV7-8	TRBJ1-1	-	CASSLGGVFSNEAFF	TGTGCCAGCAGCTTGGGAGGGGTCTTCTCCAATGAAGCTTTCTTT
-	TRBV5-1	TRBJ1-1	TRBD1	CASSDVQGSETEAFF	TGCGCCAGCAGCGACGTACAGGGGAGTGAGACTGAAGCTTTCTTT
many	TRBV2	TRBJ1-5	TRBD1	CASRDRGTGQPQHF	TGTGCCAGCAGGGACAGGGGGACGGGACAGCCCCAGCATTTT
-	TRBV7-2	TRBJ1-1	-	CASSLTSFTEAFF	TGTGCCAGCAGCCTCACGAGTTTCACTGAAGCTTTCTTT
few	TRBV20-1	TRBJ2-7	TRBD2	CSARGTSGDSYEQYF	TGCAGTGCTAGAGGAACTAGCGGGGACTCCTACGAGCAGTACTTC
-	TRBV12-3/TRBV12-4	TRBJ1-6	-	CASSPRLNSPLHF	TGTGCCAGCAGTCCGCGACTTAATTCACCCCTCCACTTT
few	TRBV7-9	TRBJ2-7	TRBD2	CASSRTSGSEYEQYF	TGTGCCAGCAGCCGGACTAGCGGGAGTGAATACGAGCAGTACTTC
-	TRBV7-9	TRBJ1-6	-	CASSALGNSPLHF	TGTGCCAGCAGCGCCCTGGGGAATTCACCCCTCCACTTT
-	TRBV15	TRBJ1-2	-	CATSDRQAKAPNYGYTF	TGTGCCACCAGCGACCGACAGGCGAAGGCCCCTAACTATGGCTACACCTTC
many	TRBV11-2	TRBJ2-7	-	CASSLDTHRHEQYF	TGTGCCAGCAGCTTAGACACCCATCGACACGAGCAGTACTTC
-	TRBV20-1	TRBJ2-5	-	CSGSRDLQETQYF	TGCAGTGGGTCGCGGGACCTACAAGAGACCCAGTACTTC
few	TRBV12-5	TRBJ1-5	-	CASGWNQPQHF	TGTGCTAGTGGCTGGAATCAGCCCCAGCATTTT
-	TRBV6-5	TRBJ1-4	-	CASSYSMGVGGEKLFF	TGTGCCAGCAGTTACTCGATGGGGGTCGGTGGGGAAAAACTGTTTTTT
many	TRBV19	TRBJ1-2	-	CASSHSRAVTGMDYGYTF	TGTGCCAGTAGTCACTCCCGCGCCGTAACGGGAATGGACTATGGCTACACCTTC
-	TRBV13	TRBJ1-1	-	CASSLRGAVQDTEAFF	TGTGCCAGCAGTCTCCGGGGGGCGGTACAGGACACTGAAGCTTTCTTT
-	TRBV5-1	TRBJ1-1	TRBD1	CASSSGQGEPEAFF	TGCGCCAGCAGCTCGGGACAGGGAGAGCCTGAAGCTTTCTTT
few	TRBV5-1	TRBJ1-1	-	CASSLTLATEAFF	TGCGCCAGCAGCTTGACACTCGCCACTGAAGCTTTCTTT
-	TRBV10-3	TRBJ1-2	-	CAISSVEGPPGYTF	TGTGCCATCAGCAGCGTAGAGGGCCCACCTGGCTACACCTTC
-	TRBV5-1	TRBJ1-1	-	CASSSKSAGPNTEAFF	TGCGCCAGCAGCTCGAAGAGTGCAGGGCCGAACACTGAAGCTTTCTTT
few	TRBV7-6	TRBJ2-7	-	CASSLDPGVFQYF	TGTGCCAGCAGCTTAGACCCCGGGGTGTTCCAGTACTTC
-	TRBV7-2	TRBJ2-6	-	CASSLFGLSTLAGANVLTF	TGTGCCAGCAGCTTATTTGGTCTGTCCACCCTAGCTGGGGCCAACGTCCTGACTTTC
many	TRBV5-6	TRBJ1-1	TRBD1	CASSFAGQVNTEAFF	TGTGCCAGCAGCTTTGCCGGACAGGTGAACACTGAAGCTTTCTTT
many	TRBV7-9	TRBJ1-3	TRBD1	CASSPTGTGNTIYF	TGTGCCAGCAGCCCGACAGGGACTGGAAACACCATATATTTT
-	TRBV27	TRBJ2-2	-	CASSFDGGELFF	TGTGCCAGCAGTTTTGACGGCGGGGAGCTGTTTTTT
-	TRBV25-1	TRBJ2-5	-	CASSLAVPPQETQYF	TGTGCCAGCAGTTTAGCGGTCCCCCCACAAGAGACCCAGTACTTC
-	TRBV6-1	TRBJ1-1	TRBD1	CASSLQGDLNPEAFF	TGTGCCAGCAGCCTACAGGGGGACCTAAACCCTGAAGCTTTCTTT
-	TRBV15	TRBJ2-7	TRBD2	CATTSGTDYEQYF	TGTGCCACGACTAGCGGGACAGACTACGAGCAGTACTTC
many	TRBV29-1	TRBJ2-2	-	CSVTQGTGELFF	TGCAGCGTAACCCAGGGAACCGGGGAGCTGTTTTTT
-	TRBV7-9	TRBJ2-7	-	CASSLDRGGRSYEQYF	TGTGCCAGCAGCTTAGACAGGGGGGGCCGCTCGTACGAGCAGTACTTC
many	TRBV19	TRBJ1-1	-	CASSDTRDTEAFF	TGTGCCAGTAGTGACACCCGAGACACTGAAGCTTTCTTT
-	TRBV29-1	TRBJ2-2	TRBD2	CSSLAGGPGELFF	TGCAGCAGCTTGGCGGGGGGCCCCGGGGAGCTGTTTTTT
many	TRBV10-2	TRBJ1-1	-	CASEAGNGEAFF	TGCGCCAGCGAAGCCGGCAACGGCGAAGCTTTCTTT
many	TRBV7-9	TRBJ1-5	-	CASSEEGSYQPQHF	TGTGCCAGCAGCGAAGAGGGGTCGTATCAGCCCCAGCATTTT
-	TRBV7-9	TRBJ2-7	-	CASSIPGPLYEQYF	TGTGCCAGCAGCATACCGGGACCTCTATACGAGCAGTACTTC
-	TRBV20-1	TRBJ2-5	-	CSAPDAAGLQETQYF	TGCAGTGCCCCAGACGCGGCAGGGCTCCAAGAGACCCAGTACTTC
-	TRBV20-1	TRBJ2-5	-	CSARTSAVDGQYF	TGCAGTGCTAGAACATCGGCCGTCGACGGCCAGTACTTC
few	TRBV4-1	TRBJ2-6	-	CASSQDRAEAGANVLTF	TGCGCCAGCAGCCAAGACAGGGCCGAAGCTGGGGCCAACGTCCTGACTTTC